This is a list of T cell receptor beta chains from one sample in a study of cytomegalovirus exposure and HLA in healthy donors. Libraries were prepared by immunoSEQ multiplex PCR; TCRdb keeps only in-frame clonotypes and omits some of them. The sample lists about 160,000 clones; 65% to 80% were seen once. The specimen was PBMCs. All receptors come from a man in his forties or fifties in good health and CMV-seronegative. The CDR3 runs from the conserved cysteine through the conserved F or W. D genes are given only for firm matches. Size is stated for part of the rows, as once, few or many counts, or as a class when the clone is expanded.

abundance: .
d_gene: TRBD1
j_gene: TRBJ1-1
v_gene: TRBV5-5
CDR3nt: TGTGCCAGCAGCTTGCAGGGGGCCGCCACTGAAGCTTTCTTT
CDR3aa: CASSLQGAATEAFF

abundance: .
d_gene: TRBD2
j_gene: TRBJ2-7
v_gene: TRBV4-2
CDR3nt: TGTGCCAGCAGCCTGGACGGGACTAGCGGGAGTGGGCTCTACGAGCAGTACTTC
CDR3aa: CASSLDGTSGSGLYEQYF

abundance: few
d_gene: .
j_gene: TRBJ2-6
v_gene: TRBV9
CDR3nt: TGTGCCAGCAGCGTACAGGGGGACTGGGGCTCTGGGGCCAACGGCCTGACTTTC
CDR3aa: CASSVQGDWGSGANGLTF

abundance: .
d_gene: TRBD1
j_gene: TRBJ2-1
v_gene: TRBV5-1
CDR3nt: TGCGCCAGCAGCACGACGGGACAGGGAAGAGGTGAGCAGTTCTTC
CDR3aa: CASSTTGQGRGEQFF

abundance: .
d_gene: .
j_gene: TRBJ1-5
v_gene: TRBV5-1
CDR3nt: TGCGCCAGCAGCCTAGCCCCCGCGGGACGTACAAATCAGCCCCAGCATTTT
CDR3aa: CASSLAPAGRTNQPQHF

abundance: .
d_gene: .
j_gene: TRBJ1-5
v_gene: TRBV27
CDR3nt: TGTGCCAGCAGAGATACAGCCAATCAGCCCCAGCATTTT
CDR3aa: CASRDTANQPQHF

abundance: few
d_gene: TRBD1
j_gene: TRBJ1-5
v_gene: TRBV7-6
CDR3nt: TGTGCCAGCAGCTTGGGACAGGGGGCAGGTCAGCCCCAGCATTTT
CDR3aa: CASSLGQGAGQPQHF

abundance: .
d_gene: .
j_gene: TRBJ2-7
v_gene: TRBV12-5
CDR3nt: TGTGCTAGTGGACTTTACGAGCAGTACTTC
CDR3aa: CASGLYEQYF

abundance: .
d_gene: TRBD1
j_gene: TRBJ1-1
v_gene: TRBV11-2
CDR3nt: TGTGCCAGCAGGGACAGGGCGAACACTGAAGCTTTCTTT
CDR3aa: CASRDRANTEAFF

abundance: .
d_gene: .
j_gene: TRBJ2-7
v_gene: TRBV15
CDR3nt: TGTGCCACCAGCAGTCACAGTTACGAGCAGTACTTC
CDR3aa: CATSSHSYEQYF

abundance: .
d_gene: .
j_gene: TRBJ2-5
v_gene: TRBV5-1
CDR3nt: TGCGCCAGCAGTCGCGGGGACCAAGAGACCCAGTACTTC
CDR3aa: CASSRGDQETQYF

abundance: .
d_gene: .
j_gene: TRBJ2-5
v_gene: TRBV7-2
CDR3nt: TGTGCCAGCAGCTTAGCGCCACAGGACGGGACCCAGTACTTC
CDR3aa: CASSLAPQDGTQYF

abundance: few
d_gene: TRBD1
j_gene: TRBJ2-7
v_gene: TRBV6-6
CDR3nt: TGTGCCAGCAGGACAGGGGGGGGTAACTACGAGCAGTACTTC
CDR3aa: CASRTGGGNYEQYF

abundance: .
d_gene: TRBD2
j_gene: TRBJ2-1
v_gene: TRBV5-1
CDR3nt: TGCGCCAGCAGGCGGAACAGCGGGAGGTCTACCTCTGAGCAGTTCTTC
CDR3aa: CASRRNSGRSTSEQFF

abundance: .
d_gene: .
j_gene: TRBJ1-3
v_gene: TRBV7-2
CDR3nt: TGTGCCAGCAACCGAATCGGTGGAAACACCATATATTTT
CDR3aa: CASNRIGGNTIYF

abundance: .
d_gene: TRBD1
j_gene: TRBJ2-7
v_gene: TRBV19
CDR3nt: TGTGCCAGTAGTACAGGACAGGGGCCCTACGAGCAGTACTTC
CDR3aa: CASSTGQGPYEQYF

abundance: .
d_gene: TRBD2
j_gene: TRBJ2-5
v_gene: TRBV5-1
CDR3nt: TGCGCCAGCAGCTTCAGGACTAGATCCCTCCAAGAGACCCAGTACTTC
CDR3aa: CASSFRTRSLQETQYF

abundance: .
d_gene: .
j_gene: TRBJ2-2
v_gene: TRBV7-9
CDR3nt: TGTTCCAGCAGCTCAGGACACCCGTGGGACACCGGGGAGCTGTTTTTT
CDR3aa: CSSSSGHPWDTGELFF

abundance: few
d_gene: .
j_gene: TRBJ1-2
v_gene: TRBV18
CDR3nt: TGTGCCAGCTCACCAAGTGGGGAGGTCAGGGGCTACACCTTC
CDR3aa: CASSPSGEVRGYTF

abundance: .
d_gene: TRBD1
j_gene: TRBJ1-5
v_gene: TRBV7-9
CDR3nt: TGTGCCAGCAGCGCACAGACAGGGATGAATCAGCCCCAGCATTTT
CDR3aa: CASSAQTGMNQPQHF

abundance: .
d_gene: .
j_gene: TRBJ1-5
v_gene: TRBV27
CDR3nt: TGTGCCAGCAGTCTCTTGACAAGTGGAGGGTTTCAGCCCCAGCATTTT
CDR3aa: CASSLLTSGGFQPQHF

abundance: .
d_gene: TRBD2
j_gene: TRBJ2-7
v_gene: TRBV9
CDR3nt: TGTGCCAGCAGCGTAGGGGGACTAGCGGGAGTCTACGAGCAGTACTTC
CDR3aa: CASSVGGLAGVYEQYF

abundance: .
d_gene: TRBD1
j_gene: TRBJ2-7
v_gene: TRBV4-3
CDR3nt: TGCGCCAGCAGCCGAAACAGGGGGCTTTACGAGCAGTACTTC
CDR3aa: CASSRNRGLYEQYF

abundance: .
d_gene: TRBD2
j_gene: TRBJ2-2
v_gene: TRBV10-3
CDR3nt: TGTGCCATCGGGACTAGCGGGAGAAGAGGCGGGGAGCTGTTTTTT
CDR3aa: CAIGTSGRRGGELFF

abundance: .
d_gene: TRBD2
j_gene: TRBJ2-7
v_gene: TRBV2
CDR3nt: TGTGCCAGCAGTGCCGGACTAGCGGGTCCCTACGAGCAGTACTTC
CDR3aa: CASSAGLAGPYEQYF

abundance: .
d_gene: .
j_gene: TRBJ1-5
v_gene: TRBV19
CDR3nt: TGTGCCAGTAGTAGGTCTCGACAGACCGATAGCAATCAGCCCCAGCATTTT
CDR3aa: CASSRSRQTDSNQPQHF

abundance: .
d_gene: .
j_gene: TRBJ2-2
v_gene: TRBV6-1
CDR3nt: TGTGCCAGCAGCGGAACTAGGTCCACCGGGGAGCTGTTTTTT
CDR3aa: CASSGTRSTGELFF

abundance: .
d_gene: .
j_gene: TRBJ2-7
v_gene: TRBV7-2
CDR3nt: TGTGCCAGCAGCCTAATTTACGAGCAGTACTTC
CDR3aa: CASSLIYEQYF

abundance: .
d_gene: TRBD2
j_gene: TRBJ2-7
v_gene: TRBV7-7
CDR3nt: TGTGCTAGCAGCTTAAGCGGGAGGTCCTACGAGCAGTACTTC
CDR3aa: CASSLSGRSYEQYF